This TCR beta chain appears in the sequencing data of a study of T cell responses to AZD1222 COVID-19 vaccine (dated by TCRdb to the early 2020s). For context, the study as a whole: Because spike-specific TCR depth and breadth did not differ between the two schedules, AZD1222 recipients who got a second dose at roughly 4 weeks were pooled with those who got a second dose at roughly 12 weeks. A total of 233 trial participants underwent TCR sequencing, of whom roughly 210 had received two doses of AZD1222 and approximately 26 had received two doses of the MenACWY control vaccine. Trial participants were enrolled by age into 18-55, 56-69 and 70-plus year subgroups, with roughly 150, 30 and 60 TCR-sequenced participants respectively. Overall study results and their limits: The 56-69-year group was small, and its depth increase did not reach significance, likely because of low power. After two AZD1222 doses, spike-specific TCR breadth and depth were significantly higher than at day 0 and than in MenACWY recipients. Conclusions about previously exposed vaccinees are limited, since just five or six AZD1222 recipients were seropositive for SARS-CoV-2 at baseline. CD4 TCRs associated with the vaccine covered the entire spike protein, and the dominant responses were in regions 160-218 and 743-854. Reportedly, almost half of the unique spike-specific TCRs recognized epitopes lying outside the regions that are mutated in the B.1.351 and B.1.1.7 variants. Most participants were white British and females outnumbered males, and the authors suggested that clonal diversity may have been underestimated. Because no day 14 peak-response samples were available, the repertoires could be characterized only after the peak T cell response.

The CDR3 has 16 amino acids, counting the end cysteine and phenylalanine. The read is trimmed to its CDR3 DNA, 48 bases read in frame from base 1. Trimming accounts for 3 bases at V and 7 bases at J, while the number of junction bases matched to no gene is 11. The germline V gene (reference sequence) supplies CDR1 LNHDA and CDR2 SQIVND. This specimen's time point label, interpreted: baseline before first vaccination. Samples from vaccinated people were obtained from the UK trials COV001 and COV002, which included a single-blind randomized controlled phase 2/3 trial of AZD1222 (ChAdOx1 nCoV-19) in healthy adults. For TCRbeta chain sequencing, PBMC samples were collected from trial participants at day 0 and at day 28 after the second dose. The CDR3 regions of human TCRbeta chains were subjected to immunosequencing. Concerning the study's data processing: TCRs in the repertoires were compared against a reference library of SARS-CoV-2-specific TCRs that had been generated with the MIRA antigen-specificity platform. Breadth was defined as the fraction of unique TCRs that were SARS-CoV-2-associated. Depth was defined as the fraction of total T cells that were SARS-CoV-2-associated. Each spike-specific TCR was assigned to its reactive spike region and to a CD4 or CD8 class using the MIRA data. Log10-transformed breadth and depth values were compared by one-way ANOVA with Sidak's multiple comparisons tests. TCRdb took over this immuneACCESS table, retaining in-frame rearrangements with V and J assigned. Such tables are incomplete; in checked studies, under half of the missing clones stem from an unresolved V gene, and the remainder is unexplained. The DNA was the basis for D and trimming; V, J and clone size are from that table. Within this sample are 110,000 to 150,000 clones, with about 91% of them counted one time only. Roughly 4.7% of the sample is held by the ten biggest clonotypes.

Notes on this clone: The clone's antigen remains unknown. No per-base quality is available; no much larger clone lies one base away.

This TCR derives from an adult in good health. This receptor chain uses TRBV19 and TRBJ1-4, and 7 junction bases match TRBD1. The sequencing used peripheral blood, collected on day 0 of AZD1222 vaccination. CDR3 protein: CASSIGGQAIGEKLFF. The nucleotide sequence reads as follows: TGTGCCAGTAGTATCGGCGGACAGGCGATCGGTGAAAAACTGTTTTTT.